The rows below give T cell receptor beta chains drawn from one sample of a study of T cells after yellow fever vaccination. TCRdb re-derived calls from the 5' RACE reads in MiXCR, one entry per CDR3 protein. The table has approximately 30,000 distinct CDR3 sequences, approximately 4.7% seen once. The specimen comprised CD8+ T cells sorted from PBMCs, sampled 5 days after the yellow fever booster vaccination. These TCRs come from a man aged 25 to 40 who received the YFV17D yellow fever vaccine. Each CDR3 is given with its conserved first and last residue. A D gene is named only where the DNA matches it firmly. Clone sizes are shown as how often the clone was seen (once, few, many) or a class if it is expanded.

D | J | V | size | DNA | CDR3
- | TRBJ2-1 | TRBV29-1 | many | TGCAGCGCCGAGGGTGGGAGCGGAAATGAGCAGTTCTTC | CSAEGGSGNEQFF
- | TRBJ2-1 | TRBV7-6 | many | TGTGCCAGCAGCTTAATCGCTTGGAATGAGCAGTTCTTC | CASSLIAWNEQFF
- | TRBJ2-6 | TRBV7-8 | many | TGTGCCAGCACCCTCACTTCTGGGGCCAACGTCCTGACTTTC | CASTLTSGANVLTF
- | TRBJ1-2 | TRBV11-2 | many | TGTGCCAGCAGCTTGGCCGGGGGGGCCGAAGGCTACACCTTC | CASSLAGGAEGYTF
TRBD2 | TRBJ2-7 | TRBV12-3/TRBV12-4 | many | TGTGCCAGCAGTTCTGGACTAGAAGCCTACGAGCAGTACTTC | CASSSGLEAYEQYF
- | TRBJ1-3 | TRBV9 | many | TGTGCCAGCAGCCCCGGCAGGGTGGCGGGAAACACCATATATTTT | CASSPGRVAGNTIYF
TRBD2 | TRBJ2-1 | TRBV30 | many | TGTGCCTGGGACGGACTTAGCGGGAAAGACTACAATGAGCAGTTCTTC | CAWDGLSGKDYNEQFF
- | TRBJ2-7 | TRBV9 | many | TGTGCCAGCGCCCGAACCCTAGGGGACGAGCAGTACTTC | CASARTLGDEQYF
TRBD1 | TRBJ1-2 | TRBV2 | medium-sized | TGTGCCAGCCTACAGGGGGGCTACACCTTC | CASLQGGYTF
- | TRBJ2-5 | TRBV12-3/TRBV12-4 | many | TGTGCCAGCAGTCCCCCAGGGATTACCCAAGAGACCCAGTACTTC | CASSPPGITQETQYF
- | TRBJ2-1 | TRBV7-9 | many | TGTGCCAGCAGCCCCGGGAATGAGCAGTTCTTC | CASSPGNEQFF
- | TRBJ2-3 | TRBV12-3/TRBV12-4 | many | TGTGCCAGCAGCCCCACCCTAGCGATCCACACAGATACGCAGTATTTT | CASSPTLAIHTDTQYF
- | TRBJ2-7 | TRBV20-1 | many | TGCAGTGCTAGAGTCCCCAGCGCCTACGAGCAGTACTTC | CSARVPSAYEQYF
- | TRBJ1-1 | TRBV6-5 | many | TGTGCCAGCAGTTACTCGACAATCATGAACACTGAAGCTTTCTTT | CASSYSTIMNTEAFF